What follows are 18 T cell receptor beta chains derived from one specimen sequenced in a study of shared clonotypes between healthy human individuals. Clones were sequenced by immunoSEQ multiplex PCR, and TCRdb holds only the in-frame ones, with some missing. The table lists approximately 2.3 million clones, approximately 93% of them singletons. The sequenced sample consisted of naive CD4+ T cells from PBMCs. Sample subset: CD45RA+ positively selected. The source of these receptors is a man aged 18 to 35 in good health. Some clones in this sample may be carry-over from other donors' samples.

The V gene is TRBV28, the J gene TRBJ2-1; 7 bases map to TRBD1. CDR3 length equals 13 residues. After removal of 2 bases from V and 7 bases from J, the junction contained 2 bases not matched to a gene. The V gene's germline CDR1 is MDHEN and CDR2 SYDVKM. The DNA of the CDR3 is TGTGCCAGCAGTTTAAACAGGGGTAATGAGCAGTTCTTC. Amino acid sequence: CASSLNRGNEQFF.

For the CDR3, the DNA is TGTGCCAGCAGTTCTATGGACGTCGAAGAGACCCAGTACTTC. It is translated as CASSSMDVEETQYF. This chain connects TRBV28 to TRBJ2-5, with D uncertain. This CDR3 comprises 14 residues. Looked up from germline, CDR1 is MDHEN and CDR2 is SYDVKM. V was trimmed by 4 bases and J by 3 bases, leaving 12 bases between them.

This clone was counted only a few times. The CDR3, as DNA: TGTGCCTGGTGGGGGGGGACTGAAGCTTTCTTT. Translation gives CAWWGGTEAFF. The V call is TRBV30, the J call TRBJ1-1; maybe TRBD1 (5 bases). V shed 5 bases and J shed 5 bases, with 9 bases lying between them. Germline V gene sequence: CDR1 GTSNPN, CDR2 SVGIG (reference sequence). The CDR3 is made up of 11 amino acids.

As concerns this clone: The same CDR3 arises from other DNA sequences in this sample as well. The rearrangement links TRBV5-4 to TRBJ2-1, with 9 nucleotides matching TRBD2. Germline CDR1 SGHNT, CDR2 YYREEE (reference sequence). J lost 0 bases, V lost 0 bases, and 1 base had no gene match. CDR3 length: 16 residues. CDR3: CASSLGAGGSYNEQFF. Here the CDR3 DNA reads TGTGCCAGCAGCTTGGGAGCGGGAGGCTCCTACAATGAGCAGTTCTTC.

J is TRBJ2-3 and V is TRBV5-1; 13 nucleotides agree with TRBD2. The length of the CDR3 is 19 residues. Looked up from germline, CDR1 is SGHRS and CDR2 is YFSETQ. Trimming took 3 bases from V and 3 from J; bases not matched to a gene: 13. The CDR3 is CASSSPAYRLAGGTDTQYF. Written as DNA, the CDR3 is TGCGCCAGCAGCTCACCTGCCTATAGACTAGCGGGAGGTACAGATACGCAGTATTTT.

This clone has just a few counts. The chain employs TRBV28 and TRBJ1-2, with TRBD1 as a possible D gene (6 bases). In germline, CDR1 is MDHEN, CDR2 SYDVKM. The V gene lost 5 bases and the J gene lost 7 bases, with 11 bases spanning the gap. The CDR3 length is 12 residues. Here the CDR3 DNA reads TGTGCCAGCAGTGGACAGATGGGTGGCTACACCTTC. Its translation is CASSGQMGGYTF.

The CDR3 is CASSPLIRAATDTQYF. The CDR3 nucleotides read TGTGCCAGCTCACCACTGATCAGGGCTGCCACAGATACGCAGTATTTT. The genes are TRBV18 and TRBJ2-3, with D perhaps TRBD1 (5 bases). Germline CDR1 KGHSH, CDR2 LQKENI. The V end lost 1 base, the J end lost 2 bases, and 13 bases lay between the germline ends. This CDR3 has 16 residues.

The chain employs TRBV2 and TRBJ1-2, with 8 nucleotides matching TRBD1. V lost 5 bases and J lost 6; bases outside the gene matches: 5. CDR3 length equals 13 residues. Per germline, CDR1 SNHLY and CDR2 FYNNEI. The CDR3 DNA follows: TGTGCCAGCAGTCTGGACAGGGCGGATGGCTACACCTTC. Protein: CASSLDRADGYTF.

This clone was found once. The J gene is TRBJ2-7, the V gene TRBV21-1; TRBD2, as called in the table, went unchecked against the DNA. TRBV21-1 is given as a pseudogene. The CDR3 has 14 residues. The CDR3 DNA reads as TGTGCCAGCAGCCCCCCCGGCGGTCCCTACGAGCAGTACTTC. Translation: CASSPPGGPYEQYF.

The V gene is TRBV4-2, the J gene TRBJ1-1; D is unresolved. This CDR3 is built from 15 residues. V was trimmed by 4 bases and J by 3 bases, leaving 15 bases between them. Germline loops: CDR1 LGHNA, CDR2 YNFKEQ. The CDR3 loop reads CASSPRQPVDTEAFF. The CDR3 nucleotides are TGTGCCAGCAGCCCCCGGCAGCCGGTGGACACTGAAGCTTTCTTT.

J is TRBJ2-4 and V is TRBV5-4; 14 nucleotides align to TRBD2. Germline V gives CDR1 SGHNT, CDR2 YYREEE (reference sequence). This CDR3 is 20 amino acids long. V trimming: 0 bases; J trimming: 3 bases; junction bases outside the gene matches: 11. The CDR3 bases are TGTGCCAGCAGCTTGGGTCCCGGGACTAGCGGGAGAATAGGCAAAAACATTCAGTACTTC. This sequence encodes CASSLGPGTSGRIGKNIQYF.

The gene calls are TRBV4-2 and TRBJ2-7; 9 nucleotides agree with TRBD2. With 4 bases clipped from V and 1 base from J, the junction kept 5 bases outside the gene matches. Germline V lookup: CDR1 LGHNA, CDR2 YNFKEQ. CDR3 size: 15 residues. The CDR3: CASSRSTSGSYEQYF. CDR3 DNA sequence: TGTGCCAGCAGCCGTTCGACTAGCGGTTCCTACGAGCAGTACTTC.

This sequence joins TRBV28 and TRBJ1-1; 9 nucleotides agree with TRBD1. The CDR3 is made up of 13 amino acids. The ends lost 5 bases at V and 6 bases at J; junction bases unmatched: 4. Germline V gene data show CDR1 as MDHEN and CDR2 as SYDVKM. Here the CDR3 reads CASSLQGAPEAFF. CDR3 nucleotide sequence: TGTGCCAGCAGTCTACAGGGGGCACCTGAAGCTTTCTTT.

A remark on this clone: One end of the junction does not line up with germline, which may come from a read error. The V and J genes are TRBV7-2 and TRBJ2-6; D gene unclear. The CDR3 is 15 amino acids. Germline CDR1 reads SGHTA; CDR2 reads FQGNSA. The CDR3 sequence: CANSRSNLGANVLTF. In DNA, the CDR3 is TGTGCCAACAGCCGCTCTAACTTAGGGGCCAACGTCCTGACTTTC. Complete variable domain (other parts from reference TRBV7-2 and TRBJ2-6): GAGVSQSPSNKVTEKGKDVELRCDPISGHTALYWYRQSLGQGLEFLIYFQGNSAPDKSGLPSDRFSAERTGGSVSTLTIQRTQQEDSAVYLCANSRSNLGANVLTFGAGSRLTVL.

Written as DNA, the CDR3 is TGTGCCAGCAGCCAAGGGGTAGGAGGGCAGGAAGGCTACACCTTC. Translation gives CASSQGVGGQEGYTF. The gene calls are TRBV4-2 and TRBJ1-2; no reliable D call. The germline V and J ends were trimmed by 1 base and 8 bases, with 17 bases remaining between them. Germline-derived CDR1 and CDR2 are LGHNA and YNFKEQ. The CDR3 is 15 residues long.

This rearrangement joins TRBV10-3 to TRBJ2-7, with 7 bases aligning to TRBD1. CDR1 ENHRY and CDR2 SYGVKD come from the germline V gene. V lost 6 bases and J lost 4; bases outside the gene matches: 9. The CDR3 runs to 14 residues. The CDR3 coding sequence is TGTGCCATCAGCCCAGGGGACAGTGGATACGAGCAGTACTTC. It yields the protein CAISPGDSGYEQYF.

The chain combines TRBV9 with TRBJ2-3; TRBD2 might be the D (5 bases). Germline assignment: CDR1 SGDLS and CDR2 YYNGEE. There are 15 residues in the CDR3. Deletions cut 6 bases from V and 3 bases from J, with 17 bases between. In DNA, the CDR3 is TGTGCCAGCACCCTAGGGATTAGCGCTACAGATACGCAGTATTTT. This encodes CASTLGISATDTQYF.

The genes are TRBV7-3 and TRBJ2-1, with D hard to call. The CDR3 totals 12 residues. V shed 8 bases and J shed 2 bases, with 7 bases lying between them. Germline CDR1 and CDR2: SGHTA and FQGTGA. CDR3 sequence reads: CASGNTYNEQFF. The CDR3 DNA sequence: TGTGCCAGCGGGAACACCTACAATGAGCAGTTCTTC. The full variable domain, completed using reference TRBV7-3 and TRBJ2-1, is GAGVSQTPSNKVTEKGKYVELRCDPISGHTALYWYRQSLGQGPEFLIYFQGTGAADDSGLPNDRFFAVRPEGSVSTLKIQRTERGDSAVYLCASGNTYNEQFFGPGTRLTVL.